The following is a TCR beta chain sequence with its context. As handled by the study authors: Estimates of nucleated cell counts were drawn from the amplification of reference gene primers. Some clones are missing from TCRdb's copy, which holds only in-frame ones; the method was immunoSEQ multiplex PCR. V and J calls and clone size are copied from that table; D and trimming were computed from the DNA. Of around 97,000 clones listed, around 90% are singletons. The data originate from a study of blood T cell repertoires in COVID-19. Across the study: Italy, Spain and the United States were the sources of the convalescent and acute COVID-19 samples. PBMCs, B-cell-depleted T cells, or T cells were the source of the cDNA or gDNA that made up the material.

With V trimmed by 5 bases and J by 7 bases, 7 bases remained unmatched. Looked up from germline, CDR1 is SGHAT and CDR2 is FQNNGV. The CDR3 runs 14 residues. The specimen sequenced was peripheral blood. The sequence derives from a human donor in a cohort sampled during active COVID-19. V is TRBV11-2 and J is TRBJ1-2; 10 bases are a match to TRBD1. Here the CDR3 DNA reads TGTGCCAGCAGCACACCCGGGACAGGGGCTGGCTACACCTTC. As protein: CASSTPGTGAGYTF.